The present T cell receptor beta chain was sequenced within a study of T cell responses to AZD1222 COVID-19 vaccine. As for this clone: Its antigen is currently unknown.

The method was immunoSEQ multiplex PCR; TCRdb's version includes in-frame clones alone and lacks a portion of them. The sample comprises 120,000 to 150,000 clones, about 91% of which are singletons, and around 16% rests with the top ten. CDR1 is SGHTA, CDR2 FQGNSA, per germline. The CDR3 sequence is 16 residues long. The V gene lost 7 bases and the J gene lost 0 bases, with 16 bases spanning the gap. Study-wide points: Clonal diversity may have been underestimated in mostly white British donors. Only six or seven AZD1222 recipients tested seropositive at baseline.

The chain is built from TRBV7-2 and TRBJ1-5; the D is unclear. The starting material was peripheral blood, obtained on day 0 of AZD1222 vaccination. The TCR was taken from an adult in good health. The CDR3 spells CASMQQVTNSNQPQHF. The CDR3 nucleotides read TGTGCCAGCATGCAGCAGGTCACCAATAGCAATCAGCCCCAGCATTTT.